This T cell receptor beta chain was identified in a study of blood T cell repertoires in COVID-19. Across the study: Acute-phase and convalescent COVID-19 samples originated in the United States, Italy and Spain. PBMCs, B-cell-depleted T cells, or T cells provided the cDNA or gDNA that made up the material.

Per the authors' pipeline: Researchers report that nucleated cell counts were estimated from reference gene primer amplification. Some clones are missing from TCRdb's copy, which holds only in-frame ones; the method was immunoSEQ multiplex PCR. The V and J calls and clone size are taken from that table; D and trimming were inferred from the DNA. The sample holds under 250,000 clones, approximately 84% seen once. Germline loops: CDR1 SGHNT, CDR2 YYREEE (reference sequence). The CDR3 loop spans 16 amino acids. After removal of 4 bases from V and 5 bases from J, the junction contained 14 bases not matched to a gene. Only one count was recorded for this clone.

The V and J genes are TRBV5-4 and TRBJ2-5, with 7 bases lining up with TRBD1. Source material: peripheral blood. The TCR was taken from a man aged 50-60 years with active or convalescent COVID-19. The CDR3 here is CASSQDRTPGRETQYF. CDR3 DNA sequence: TGTGCCAGCAGCCAGGACAGGACGCCGGGAAGGGAGACCCAGTACTTC.